Shown below are 4 T cell receptor beta chains from a single sample sequenced in a study of T cell responses to AZD1222 COVID-19 vaccine. Only in-frame clones appear in the TCRdb table, and some are missing; sequencing was by immunoSEQ multiplex PCR. The table has some 150,000 clones, about 91% seen once. The sequences come from peripheral blood, collected on day 0 of AZD1222 vaccination. These receptors were taken from an adult in good health.

This chain links TRBV30 with TRBJ1-5; 9 bases map to TRBD1. The CDR3 sequence is 14 residues long. Per the germline V gene, CDR1 is GTSNPN and CDR2 is SVGIG (reference sequence). J lost 5 bases, V lost 0 bases, and 2 bases had no gene match. CDR3 bases: TGTGCCTGGAGTGTACGACAGGGGGATCAGCCCCAGCATTTT. Protein sequence: CAWSVRQGDQPQHF. Together with reference TRBV30 and TRBJ1-5, the CDR3 gives the full variable domain: SQTIHQWPATLVQPVGSPLSLECTVEGTSNPNLYWYRQAAGRGLQLLFYSVGIGQISSEVPQNLSASRPQDRQFILSSKKLLLSDSGFYLCAWSVRQGDQPQHFGDGTRLSIL.

The rearrangement joins TRBV7-2 to TRBJ2-7, with 11 bases identical to TRBD2. V trimming: 4 bases; J trimming: 7 bases; junction bases outside the gene matches: 6. The CDR3 sequence is 14 residues long. The germline V gene has CDR1 SGHTA and CDR2 FQGNSA. CDR3 in DNA: TGTGCCAGCAGCTCCGTGCTAGCGGGAGGTGAGCAGTACTTC. It yields the protein CASSSVLAGGEQYF.

The chain couples TRBV2 to TRBJ2-5; 7 bases match TRBD1. Per the germline V gene, CDR1 is SNHLY and CDR2 is FYNNEI. CDR3 length equals 14 residues. V was pared by 1 base and J by 2 bases, with 1 base of the junction left unmatched. CDR3 region: CASSEVGQQETQYF. CDR3 in DNA: TGTGCCAGCAGTGAAGTGGGACAGCAAGAGACCCAGTACTTC.

This clone was picked up a small number of times. The chain uses TRBV10-3 and TRBJ2-7, with 10 bases fitting TRBD2. Germline V CDR1 and CDR2: ENHRY, SYGVKD. CDR3 size: 15 residues. The junction had 4 bases not matched to a gene; V was cut back by 3 bases and J by 2 bases. The CDR3, as DNA: TGTGCCATCAGTGATCGGACTAGCGGAGCCTACGAGCAGTACTTC. It yields the protein CAISDRTSGAYEQYF.